This T cell receptor (beta chain) was found in a study of human T cells and chemical hapten exposure. TCRdb itself ran the RACE reads through MiXCR, one entry per CDR3 protein. This repertoire shows fewer than 300,000 distinct CDR3 sequences, roughly 7.4% found once; its top ten account for more than 0.95%. Specified time point: pre-sensitization, week 0. Treatment indicated: therapeutic diphenylcyclopropenone sensitization with weekly scalp DPC. The V gene's germline CDR1 is DFQATT and CDR2 SNEGSKA (reference sequence). V lost 1 base and J lost 12; bases outside the gene matches: 17. This CDR3 has 16 amino acids.

This TCR was sampled from a man younger than 35 with alopecia areata. Some clones in this sample may be carry-over from other donors' samples. The chain uses TRBV20-1 and TRBJ1-4, with 7 bases fitting TRBD1. Sequences were derived from whole blood, sampled in connection with sensitization to the hapten diphenylcyclopropenone (DPC). The CDR3 nucleotides read TGCAGTGCTAGAGTGACAGGCCGAGAGGGGGCGAAGGAACTGTTTTTT. It specifies CSARVTGREGAKELFF.